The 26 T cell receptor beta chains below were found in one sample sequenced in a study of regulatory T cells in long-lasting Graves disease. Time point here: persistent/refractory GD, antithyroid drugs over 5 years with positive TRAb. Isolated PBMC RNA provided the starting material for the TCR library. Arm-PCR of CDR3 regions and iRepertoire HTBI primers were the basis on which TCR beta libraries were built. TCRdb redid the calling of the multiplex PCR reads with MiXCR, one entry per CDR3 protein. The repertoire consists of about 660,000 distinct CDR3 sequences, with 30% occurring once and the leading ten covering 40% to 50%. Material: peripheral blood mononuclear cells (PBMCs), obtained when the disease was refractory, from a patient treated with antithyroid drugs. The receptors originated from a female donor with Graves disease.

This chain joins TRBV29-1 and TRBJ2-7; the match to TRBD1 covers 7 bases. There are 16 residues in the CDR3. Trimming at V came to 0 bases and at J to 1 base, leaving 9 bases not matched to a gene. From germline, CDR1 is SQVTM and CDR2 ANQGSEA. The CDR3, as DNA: TGCAGCGTTGAAGATCTTCAGGCAGGGGGATCCTACGAGCAGTACTTC. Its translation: CSVEDLQAGGSYEQYF.

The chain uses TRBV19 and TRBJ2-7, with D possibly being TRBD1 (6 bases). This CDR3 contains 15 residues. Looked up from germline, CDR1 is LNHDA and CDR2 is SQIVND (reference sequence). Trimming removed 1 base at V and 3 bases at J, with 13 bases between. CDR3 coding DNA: TGTGCCAGTAGTATAGTACAGGGCCACTACTACGAGCAGTACTTC. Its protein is CASSIVQGHYYEQYF. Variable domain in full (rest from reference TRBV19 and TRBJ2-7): DGGITQSPKYLFRKEGQNVTLSCEQNLNHDAMYWYRQDPGQGLRLIYYSQIVNDFQKGDIAEGYSVSREKKESFPLTVTSAQKNPTAFYLCASSIVQGHYYEQYFGPGTRLTVT.

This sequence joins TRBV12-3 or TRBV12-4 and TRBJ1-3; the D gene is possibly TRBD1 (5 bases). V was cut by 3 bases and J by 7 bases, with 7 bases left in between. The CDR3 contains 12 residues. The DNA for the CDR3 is TGTGCCAGCAGTTTGACAGTGAACACCATATATTTT. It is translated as CASSLTVNTIYF.

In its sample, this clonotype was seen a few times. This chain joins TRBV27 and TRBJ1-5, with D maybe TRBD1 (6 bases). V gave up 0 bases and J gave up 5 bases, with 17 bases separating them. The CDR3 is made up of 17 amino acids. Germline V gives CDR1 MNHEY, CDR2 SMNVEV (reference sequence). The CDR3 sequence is CASSLSSLRDTYQPQHF. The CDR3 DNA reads TGTGCCAGCAGTTTATCATCCTTGCGGGACACTTATCAGCCCCAGCATTTT.

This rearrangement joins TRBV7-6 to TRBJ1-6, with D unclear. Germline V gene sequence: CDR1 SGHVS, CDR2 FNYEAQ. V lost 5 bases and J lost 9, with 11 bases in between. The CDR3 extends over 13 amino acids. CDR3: CASSASFSSPLHF. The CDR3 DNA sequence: TGTGCCAGCAGCGCATCTTTCAGTTCACCCCTCCACTTT.

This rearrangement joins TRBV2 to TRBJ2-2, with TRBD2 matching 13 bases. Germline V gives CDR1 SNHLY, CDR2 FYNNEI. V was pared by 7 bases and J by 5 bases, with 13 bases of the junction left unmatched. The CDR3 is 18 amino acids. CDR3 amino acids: CASNYGLAGVVLTGELFF. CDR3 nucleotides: TGTGCCAGCAACTACGGACTAGCGGGAGTTGTTTTGACCGGGGAGCTGTTTTTT.

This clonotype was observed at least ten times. CDR3 in amino acids: CASSYEENTEAFF. CDR3 DNA sequence: TGTGCCAGCAGTTATGAGGAGAACACTGAAGCTTTCTTT. The rearrangement uses TRBV6-2 or TRBV6-3 and TRBJ1-1, with D hard to call. Looked up from germline, CDR1 is MNHEY and CDR2 is SVGEGT. The CDR3 runs to 13 residues. Trimming removed 3 bases from V and 1 base from J, with 6 bases in between.

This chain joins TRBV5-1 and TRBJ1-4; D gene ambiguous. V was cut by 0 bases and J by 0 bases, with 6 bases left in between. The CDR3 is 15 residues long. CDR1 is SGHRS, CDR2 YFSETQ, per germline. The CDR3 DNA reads TGCGCCAGCAGCTTGGGGGCCACAACTAATGAAAAACTGTTTTTT. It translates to CASSLGATTNEKLFF.

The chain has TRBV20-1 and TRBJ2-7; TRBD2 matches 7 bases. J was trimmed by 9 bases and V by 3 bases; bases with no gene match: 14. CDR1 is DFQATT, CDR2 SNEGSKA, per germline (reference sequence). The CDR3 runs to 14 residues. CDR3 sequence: CSASGAVAGVVQYF. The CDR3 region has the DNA TGCAGTGCTAGTGGGGCGGTTGCGGGAGTGGTGCAGTACTTC.

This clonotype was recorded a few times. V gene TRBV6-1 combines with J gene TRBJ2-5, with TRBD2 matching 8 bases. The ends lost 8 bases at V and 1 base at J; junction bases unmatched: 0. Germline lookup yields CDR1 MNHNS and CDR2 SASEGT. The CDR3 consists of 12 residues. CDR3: CASGTSQETQYF. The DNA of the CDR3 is TGTGCCAGCGGGACTAGCCAAGAGACCCAGTACTTC.

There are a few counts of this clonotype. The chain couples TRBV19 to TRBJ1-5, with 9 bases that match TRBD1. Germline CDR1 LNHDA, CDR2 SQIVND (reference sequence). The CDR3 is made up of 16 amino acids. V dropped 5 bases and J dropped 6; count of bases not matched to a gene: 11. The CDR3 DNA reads TGTGCCAGTAGTGTTCTGGAGACAGGGGGTAGTCAGCCCCAGCATTTT. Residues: CASSVLETGGSQPQHF.

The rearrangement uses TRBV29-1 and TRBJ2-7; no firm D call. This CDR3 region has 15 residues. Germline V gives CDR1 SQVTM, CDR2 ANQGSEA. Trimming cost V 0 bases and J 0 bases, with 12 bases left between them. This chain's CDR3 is CSVEDQAVSSYEQYF. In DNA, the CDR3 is TGCAGCGTTGAAGATCAGGCGGTGAGCTCCTACGAGCAGTACTTC.

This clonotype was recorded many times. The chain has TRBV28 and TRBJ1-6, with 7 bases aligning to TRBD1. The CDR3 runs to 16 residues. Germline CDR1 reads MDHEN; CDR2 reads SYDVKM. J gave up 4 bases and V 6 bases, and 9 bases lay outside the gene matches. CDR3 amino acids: CASSLTGTAYNSPLHF. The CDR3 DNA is TGTGCCAGCAGCCTCACCGGGACAGCGTATAATTCACCCCTCCACTTT.

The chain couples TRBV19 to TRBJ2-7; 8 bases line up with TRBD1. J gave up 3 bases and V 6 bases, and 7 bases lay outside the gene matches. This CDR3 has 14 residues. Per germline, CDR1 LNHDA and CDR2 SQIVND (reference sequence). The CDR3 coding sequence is TGTGCCAGTAGGGGGACAGGCGTGGGCTACGAGCAGTACTTC. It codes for CASRGTGVGYEQYF.

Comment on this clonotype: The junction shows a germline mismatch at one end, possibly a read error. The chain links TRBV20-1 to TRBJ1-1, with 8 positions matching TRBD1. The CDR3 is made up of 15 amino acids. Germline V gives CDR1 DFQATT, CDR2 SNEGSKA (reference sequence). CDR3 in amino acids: CSASWTGRGITEALF. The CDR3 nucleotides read TGCAGTGCTTCTTGGACAGGGCGGGGGATCACTGAAGCTCTCTTT.

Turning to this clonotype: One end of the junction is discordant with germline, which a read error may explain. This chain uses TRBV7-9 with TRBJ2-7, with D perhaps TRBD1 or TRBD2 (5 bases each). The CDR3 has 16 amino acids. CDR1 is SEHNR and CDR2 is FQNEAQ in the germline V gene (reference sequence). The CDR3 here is CAGSFFDRQGGGGQYF. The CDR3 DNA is TGTGCCGGCAGCTTTTTTGATAGGCAGGGTGGAGGTGGGCAGTACTTC.

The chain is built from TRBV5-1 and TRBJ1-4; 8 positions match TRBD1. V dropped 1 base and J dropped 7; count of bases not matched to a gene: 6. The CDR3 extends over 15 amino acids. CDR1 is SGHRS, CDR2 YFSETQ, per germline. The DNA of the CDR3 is TGCGCCAGCAGCTTGATGAGACAGGGGCCTGAAAAACTGTTTTTT. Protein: CASSLMRQGPEKLFF.

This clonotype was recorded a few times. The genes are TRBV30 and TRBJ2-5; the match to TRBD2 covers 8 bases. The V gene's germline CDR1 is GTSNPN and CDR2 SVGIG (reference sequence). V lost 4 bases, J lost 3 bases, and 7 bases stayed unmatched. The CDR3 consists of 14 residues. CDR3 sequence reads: CAWNRLAGKETQYF. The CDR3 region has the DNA TGTGCCTGGAACAGGCTAGCGGGCAAAGAGACCCAGTACTTC.

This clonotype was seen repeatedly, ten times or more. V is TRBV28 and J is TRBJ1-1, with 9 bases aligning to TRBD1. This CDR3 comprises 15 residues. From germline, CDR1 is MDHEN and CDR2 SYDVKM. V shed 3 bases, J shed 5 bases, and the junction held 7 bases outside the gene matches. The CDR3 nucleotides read TGTGCCAGCAGTTTCCTAGGACAGGGGAGGACTGAAGCTTTCTTT. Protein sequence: CASSFLGQGRTEAFF.

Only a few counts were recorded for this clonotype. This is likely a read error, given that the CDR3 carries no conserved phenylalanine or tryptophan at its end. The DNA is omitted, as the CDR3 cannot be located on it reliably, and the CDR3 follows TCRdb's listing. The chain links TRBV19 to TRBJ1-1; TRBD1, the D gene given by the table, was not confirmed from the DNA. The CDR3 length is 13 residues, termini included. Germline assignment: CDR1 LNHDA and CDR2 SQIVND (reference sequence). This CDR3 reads CASRSRTGISFSA.

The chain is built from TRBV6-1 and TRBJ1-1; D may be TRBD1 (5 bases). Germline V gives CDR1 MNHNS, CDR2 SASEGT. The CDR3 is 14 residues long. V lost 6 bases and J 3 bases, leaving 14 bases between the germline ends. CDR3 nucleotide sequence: TGTGCCAGCAGGGGTACGGGGCCGGACACTGAAGCTTTCTTT. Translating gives CASRGTGPDTEAFF.

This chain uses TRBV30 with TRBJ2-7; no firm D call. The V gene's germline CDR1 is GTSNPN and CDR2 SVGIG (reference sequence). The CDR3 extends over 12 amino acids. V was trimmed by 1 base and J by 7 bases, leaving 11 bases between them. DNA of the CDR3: TGTGCCTGGAGTGGCAATAGTAGGGAGCAGTACTTC. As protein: CAWSGNSREQYF.

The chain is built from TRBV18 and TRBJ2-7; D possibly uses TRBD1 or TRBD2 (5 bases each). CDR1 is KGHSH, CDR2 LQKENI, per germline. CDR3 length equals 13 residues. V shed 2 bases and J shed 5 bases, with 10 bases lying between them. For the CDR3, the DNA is TGTGCCAGCTCACCAATGGGGGAGAACGAGCAGTACTTC. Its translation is CASSPMGENEQYF. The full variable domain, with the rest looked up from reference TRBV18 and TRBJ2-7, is NAGVMQNPRHLVRRRGQEARLRCSPMKGHSHVYWYRQLPEEGLKFMVYLQKENIIDESGMPKERFSAEFPKEGPSILRIQQVVRGDSAAYFCASSPMGENEQYFGPGTRLTVT.

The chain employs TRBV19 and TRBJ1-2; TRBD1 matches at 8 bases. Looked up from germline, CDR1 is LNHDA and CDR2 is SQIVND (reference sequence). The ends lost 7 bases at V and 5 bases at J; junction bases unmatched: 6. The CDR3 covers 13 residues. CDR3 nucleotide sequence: TGTGCCAGTAATCTGGACAGGGATTATGGCTACACCTTC. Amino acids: CASNLDRDYGYTF.

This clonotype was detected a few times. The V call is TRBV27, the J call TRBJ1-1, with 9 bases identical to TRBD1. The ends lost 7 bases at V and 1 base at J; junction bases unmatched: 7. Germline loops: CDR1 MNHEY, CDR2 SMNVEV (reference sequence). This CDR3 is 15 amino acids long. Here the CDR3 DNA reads TGTGCCAGCAAAAAAGAGACAGGGGGGAACACTGAAGCTTTCTTT. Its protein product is CASKKETGGNTEAFF.

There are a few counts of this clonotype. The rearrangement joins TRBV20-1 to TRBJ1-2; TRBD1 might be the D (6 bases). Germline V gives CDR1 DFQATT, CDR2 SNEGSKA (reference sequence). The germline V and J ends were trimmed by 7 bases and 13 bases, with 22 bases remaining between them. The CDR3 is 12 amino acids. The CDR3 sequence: CSVTGRGGSVTF. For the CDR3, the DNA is TGCAGTGTCACGGGCAGGGGAGGTTCGGTCACCTTC.